This TCR beta chain is from a study of CD8+ T cells in alopecia areata (dated by TCRdb to between 2017 and 2018). At the level of the whole study: Skin from C3H/HeJ donors with spontaneous alopecia (6-12 months old) was grafted onto female C3H/HeJ recipients that were roughly 7-10 weeks old. To study T cell clonal expansion in alopecia areata, the researchers applied high-throughput TCRbeta sequencing to both the C3H/HeJ mouse model and human patients. On the human side, TCRbeta sequencing was run on scalp tissue and on sorted CD4+ and CD8+ peripheral blood T cells from healthy controls and from alopecia areata patients with either patchy or totalis/universalis disease. Scalp clonality was compared among normal scalp (n=4), patchy alopecia areata scalp (n=8), and alopecia totalis/universalis scalp (n=8). RNA came from the PAXgene miRNA kit for fixed scalp, the miRNeasy kit for PBMCs, and the RNeasy kit for mouse skin. TCRbeta CDR3 regions were amplified by immunoSEQ multiplex PCR with 35 Vbeta forward and 13 Jbeta reverse primers. General findings and caveats noted by the study authors: Compared with normal scalp, lesional scalp, particularly in alopecia totalis/universalis, had higher clonality and more expanded CD8+ clones, which suggests antigenic drive. TCR sequences shared between patients were less clear than in mice, possibly partly because of HLA diversity in the patient population. Unlike mouse skin, where gammadelta T cells dominate, normal human skin contains resident alphabeta T cells that get sequenced too, which complicates analysis of the scalp TCR repertoire.

Details on this clone: This clone's antigen is unknown. Being a mouse receptor, it is described with mouse gene labels and germline sequences. The read terminates 4 residues ahead of where the CDR3 ends, so the germline J gene completes it. Other DNA sequences from this sample encode an identical CDR3 as well.

Cells from pooled mouse cutaneous lymph nodes were stained for CD4, CD8alpha, NKG2D, NKG2ACE and other markers and then sorted on a BD Influx. Library construction relied on the immunoSEQ multiplex PCR assay. RNA was extracted from all samples and reverse transcribed into cDNA, which served as template for TCR sequencing. First-strand cDNA was synthesized with SuperScript III using a 2:1 mix of oligo-dT and random hexamers. Amplification bias was assessed with a synthetic immune receptor repertoire, and residual bias was removed computationally. Libraries were sequenced on Illumina HiSeq using 60 bp reads that covered the CDR3 and were read from J toward V. For the original study's pipeline: Raw reads were preprocessed for error removal, and CDR3 was defined according to IMGT conventions as running from the conserved cysteine to phenylalanine. Clonality was computed as 1 minus the Shannon entropy, with the entropy normalized by log2 of the number of productive unique TCRs. Whether each scalp clone was CD4 or CD8 was inferred by checking scalp TCRbeta sequences against the CD4 and CD8 repertoires from sorted blood. The table comes from immuneACCESS by way of TCRdb, which keeps in-frame sequences with V and J called. Part of the clones is missing from these tables; in studies checked, under half for an unresolved V gene and the rest for unknown reasons. V and J calls plus clone size are reproduced from that table; the DNA served to infer D and trimming. The table shows about 270,000 clones here, with no singletons. The top ten hold approximately 1.2% of the sample.

Trimming takes 4 bases from V and 0 bases from J, and the germline ends sit 11 bases apart. CDR1 FNHDT and CDR2 SITEND were looked up in the germline V gene (reference sequence). The CDR3 spans 14 residues, from the cysteine through the phenylalanine. The DNA has 30 bases, all within the CDR3, and is read from base 1. The TCR originated in a C3H/HeJ mouse with alopecia areata. This mouse strain bears the MHC haplotype H2-k. Input material: CD4+ T cells sorted from a lymph node. The sequence links TRBV19 to TRBJ2-7, with TRBD1 perhaps the D gene, on 6 matching bases. The CDR3 protein sequence reads: CASSLTGSSYEQYF. CDR3 DNA (partial): TGTGCCAGCAGTCTCACAGGGAGCTCCTAT.